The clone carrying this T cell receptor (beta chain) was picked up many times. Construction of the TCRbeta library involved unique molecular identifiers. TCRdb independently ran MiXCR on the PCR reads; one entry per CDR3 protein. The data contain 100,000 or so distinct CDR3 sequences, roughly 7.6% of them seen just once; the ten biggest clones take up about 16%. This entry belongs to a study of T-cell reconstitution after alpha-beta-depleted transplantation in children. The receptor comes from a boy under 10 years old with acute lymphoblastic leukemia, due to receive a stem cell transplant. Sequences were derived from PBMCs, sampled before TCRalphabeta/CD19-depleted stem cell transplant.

As DNA, the CDR3 is TGTGCCAGCAGCCAGACGGGGGGTAATGAAAAACTGTTTTTT. Residues: CASSQTGGNEKLFF. V is TRBV11-2 and J is TRBJ1-4, with a weak D call TRBD1 (5 bases). CDR3 length: 14 residues. V shed 5 bases and J shed 4 bases, with 11 bases lying between them. Per germline, CDR1 SGHAT and CDR2 FQNNGV.